A single sample is the source of the 21 T cell receptor beta chains below, sequenced in a study of blood T cell repertoires in COVID-19. Assay: immunoSEQ multiplex PCR; the TCRdb copy retains only in-frame clones and omits some. Of 150,000 to 200,000 clones listed, around 86% are singletons. Material: PBMCs or T cells enriched from blood (not recorded which). The receptors were sampled from a woman aged 40 to 50 in a cohort exposed to, infected with or recovered from COVID-19 (not recorded which).

The V and J genes are TRBV15 and TRBJ2-7, with D possibly matching TRBD1 (6 bases). The CDR3 consists of 15 residues. V was shortened by 1 base and J by 0 bases, with 10 bases between the two germline ends. Germline loops: CDR1 LNHNV, CDR2 YYDKDF (reference sequence). The CDR3 here is CATSRGQGFSYEQYF. CDR3 sequence (DNA): TGTGCCACCAGCAGAGGTCAGGGGTTCTCCTACGAGCAGTACTTC.

The genes are TRBV27 and TRBJ2-2, with D uncertain. This CDR3 comprises 17 residues. Germline V gene data show CDR1 as MNHEY and CDR2 as SMNVEV (reference sequence). Trimming took off 5 bases at V and 0 bases at J, with 16 bases between the two ends. The CDR3 nucleotides read TGTGCCAGCAGTGAGTGGGCGCAACCAACGAACACCGGGGAGCTGTTTTTT. Residues: CASSEWAQPTNTGELFF.

This rearrangement joins TRBV9 to TRBJ1-1; D possibly corresponds to TRBD1 (5 bases). Germline CDR1 and CDR2: SGDLS and YYNGEE. The V end was cut by 3 bases, the J end by 5 bases, with 11 bases between. CDR3 size: 13 residues. In DNA, the CDR3 is TGTGCCAGCAGCGAGTGGGCAGGGACTGAAGCTTTCTTT. Protein: CASSEWAGTEAFF.

The rearrangement joins TRBV6-5 to TRBJ1-2; D might be TRBD1 (5 bases). Trimming pared 2 bases from V and 0 bases from J, leaving 7 bases between. Germline V CDR1 and CDR2: MNHEY, SVGAGI. There are 14 residues in the CDR3. The CDR3, as DNA: TGTGCCAGCAGTTACGCAGGGTCTAACTATGGCTACACCTTC. Its protein product is CASSYAGSNYGYTF.

This clone was counted only a few times. This chain uses TRBV7-8 with TRBJ1-1; a possible D gene is TRBD1 (6 bases). Germline V gene sequence: CDR1 SGHVS, CDR2 FQNEAQ. There are 15 residues in the CDR3. The germline V and J ends were trimmed by 2 bases and 6 bases, with 16 bases remaining between them. CDR3 in amino acids: CASSLLGGVRAEAFF. Written as DNA, the CDR3 is TGTGCCAGCAGCTTATTAGGGGGGGTGAGGGCTGAAGCTTTCTTT.

The chain has TRBV25-1 and TRBJ1-1; D is possibly TRBD1 (5 bases). The CDR3 is 13 residues long. The germline V gene encodes CDR1 MGHDK and CDR2 SYGVNS. The ends were cut back, 3 bases at V and 3 bases at J, with 8 bases in the middle. The CDR3 coding sequence is TGTGCCAGCAGTGAGGGAGGGGACACTGAAGCTTTCTTT. Amino acid sequence: CASSEGGDTEAFF.

V usage is TRBV6-1 and J usage is TRBJ1-6; TRBD1 agrees at 7 bases. This CDR3 is built from 15 residues. The junction had 14 bases not matched to a gene; V was cut back by 3 bases and J by 15 bases. Per the germline V gene, CDR1 is MNHNS and CDR2 is SASEGT. CDR3 amino acids: CASSDPGTQGIILHF. As DNA, the CDR3 is TGTGCCAGCAGTGATCCCGGGACACAGGGGATTATCCTCCACTTT.

The chain employs TRBV6-4 and TRBJ2-3, with TRBD1 matching 7 bases. J was trimmed by 4 bases and V by 6 bases; bases with no gene match: 10. The germline V gene encodes CDR1 MRHNA and CDR2 SNTAGT. The CDR3 has 15 amino acids. The CDR3 nucleotides read TGTGCCAGCAGCGAGAGTACAGGGGAAGCAGATACGCAGTATTTT. Residues: CASSESTGEADTQYF.

The rearrangement uses TRBV10-2 and TRBJ2-7, with 8 nucleotides matching TRBD2. J lost 6 bases, V lost 0 bases, and 4 bases had no gene match. Germline V gene data show CDR1 as WSHSY and CDR2 as SAAADI. The CDR3 is 14 residues long. This CDR3 reads CASSESGTRSEQYF. The DNA for the CDR3 is TGCGCCAGCAGTGAGTCGGGGACTAGAAGCGAGCAGTACTTC.

This chain uses TRBV7-9 with TRBJ1-1; tentatively, D is TRBD1 (6 bases). The CDR3 extends over 15 amino acids. The V gene's germline CDR1 is SEHNR and CDR2 FQNEAQ (reference sequence). V shed 5 bases and J shed 1 base, with 14 bases lying between them. CDR3 DNA: TGTGCCAGCAGCCCCACGGGACACCCGAACACTGAAGCTTTCTTT. It specifies CASSPTGHPNTEAFF.

The rearrangement uses TRBV13 and TRBJ2-1; 12 bases fit TRBD2. After removal of 5 bases from V and 2 bases from J, the junction contained 13 bases not matched to a gene. Germline CDR1 is PRHDT and CDR2 is FYEKMQ (reference sequence). This CDR3 comprises 19 residues. In DNA, the CDR3 is TGTGCCAGCAGCCAACTCCTAGCGGGGGGGCCTAATACCTACAATGAGCAGTTCTTC. It specifies CASSQLLAGGPNTYNEQFF.

V gene TRBV5-6 combines with J gene TRBJ1-1; no firm D call. The germline V gene has CDR1 SGHDT and CDR2 YYEEEE. Trimming took 2 bases from V and 0 from J, leaving 11 bases between them. This CDR3 region has 15 residues. CDR3 DNA sequence: TGTGCCAGCAGCTTTGGCACCTCGATGAACACTGAAGCTTTCTTT. This codes for CASSFGTSMNTEAFF.

J is TRBJ2-4 and V is TRBV6-2 or TRBV6-3; 10 positions agree with TRBD2. Trimming cost V 2 bases and J 3 bases; bases outside gene matches: 19. This CDR3 region has 21 residues. Germline loops: CDR1 MNHEY, CDR2 SVGEGT. This chain's CDR3 is CASSYRTVPRLAGEFKNIQYF. As DNA, the CDR3 is TGTGCCAGCAGTTACAGGACAGTTCCACGTCTAGCGGGAGAATTCAAAAACATTCAGTACTTC.

The J gene is TRBJ2-3, the V gene TRBV7-6, with D tentatively TRBD1 (6 bases). Germline CDR1 is SGHVS and CDR2 is FNYEAQ. V was shortened by 5 bases and J by 3 bases, with 27 bases between the two germline ends. This CDR3 is built from 19 residues. The chain's CDR3 is CASSPTEGGWGRGTDTQYF. CDR3 nucleotides: TGTGCCAGCAGCCCCACAGAGGGCGGCTGGGGGCGAGGGACAGATACGCAGTATTTT.

The chain couples TRBV5-1 to TRBJ1-1; 9 positions agree with TRBD1. CDR3 length: 15 amino acids. V trimming: 6 bases; J trimming: 5 bases; junction bases outside the gene matches: 11. Germline loops: CDR1 SGHRS, CDR2 YFSETQ. The CDR3 DNA reads TGCGCCAGCACCTACGGTACGACAGGGGGAACTGAAGCTTTCTTT. Residues: CASTYGTTGGTEAFF.

The chain combines TRBV5-4 with TRBJ2-5; TRBD1 matches 9 bases. Germline assignment: CDR1 SGHNT and CDR2 YYREEE (reference sequence). CDR3 size: 14 residues. The V segment lost 4 bases and the J segment 5 bases; nucleotides outside the gene matches: 6. CDR3: CASSRDRVEETQYF. The CDR3 coding sequence is TGTGCCAGCAGCAGGGACAGGGTGGAGGAGACCCAGTACTTC.

This clone was observed a few times. The chain couples TRBV7-9 to TRBJ2-7; 7 bases map to TRBD1. Looked up from germline, CDR1 is SEHNR and CDR2 is FQNEAQ (reference sequence). With V trimmed by 4 bases and J by 4 bases, 7 bases remained unmatched. This CDR3 contains 14 residues. The chain's CDR3 is CASSSLTGMYEQYF. The CDR3 DNA reads TGTGCCAGCAGCTCGTTGACAGGGATGTACGAGCAGTACTTC. Full variable domain (outside the CDR3, taken from reference TRBV7-9 and TRBJ2-7): DTGVSQNPRHKITKRGQNVTFRCDPISEHNRLYWYRQTLGQGPEFLTYFQNEAQLEKSRLLSDRFSAERPKGSFSTLEIQRTEQGDSAMYLCASSSLTGMYEQYFGPGTRLTVT.

This clone was seen a single time. CDR3 loop: CASSYGYNEQFF. In nucleotides, the CDR3 is TGTGCCAGCAGTTACGGCTACAATGAGCAGTTCTTC. V is TRBV12-3 or TRBV12-4 and J is TRBJ2-1; D is ambiguous. Trimming pared 4 bases from V and 3 bases from J, leaving 4 bases between. The CDR3 is 12 residues long.

The rearrangement uses TRBV4-1 and TRBJ1-1, with a tentative D call TRBD1 (5 bases). V was trimmed by 4 bases and J by 1 base, leaving 19 bases between them. Germline V gene sequence: CDR1 MGHRA, CDR2 YSYEKL. CDR3 length: 17 residues. The CDR3 protein is CASSRGPPGGSNTEAFF. CDR3 DNA sequence: TGCGCCAGCAGCCGGGGACCTCCGGGGGGGTCGAACACTGAAGCTTTCTTT.

This rearrangement joins TRBV19 to TRBJ2-7, with 9 bases identical to TRBD2. Trimming removed 5 bases from V and 3 bases from J; junction bases left unmatched: 11. From germline, CDR1 is LNHDA and CDR2 SQIVND (reference sequence). The CDR3 totals 16 residues. The DNA of the CDR3 is TGTGCCAGTAGTGAGGGGGGACTAGCCCGATACTACGAGCAGTACTTC. Its translation: CASSEGGLARYYEQYF.

The rearrangement links TRBV10-2 to TRBJ1-2; perhaps TRBD1 as D (6 bases). V lost 8 bases and J lost 4, with 26 bases in between. The CDR3 sequence is 17 residues long. The germline V gene encodes CDR1 WSHSY and CDR2 SAAADI. CDR3 loop: CASRARDTAGISYGYTF. CDR3 sequence (DNA): TGCGCCAGCCGAGCAAGGGACACAGCGGGAATTAGCTATGGCTACACCTTC.